This TCR beta chain was identified during a study of T-cell memory formation after mild COVID-19 (dated by TCRdb to the early 2020s). With respect to the entire study: TCR sequence clusters from the two donors were largely donor specific. Two young, previously healthy adult volunteers, one female and one male, were included in the cohort. T-cell clones expanding and contracting after mild COVID-19 in a couple of donors were tracked by longitudinal TCRalpha and TCRbeta repertoire sequencing. The paper as a whole reports these results and caveats: Contracting CD4+ clones were found mainly in CM and EM memory subsets, while CD8+ clones were enriched in EMRA. Some responding clones were found in pre-infection memory, which suggests that pre-existing cross-reactive memory T cells took part in the SARS-CoV-2 response. SARS-CoV-2 specificity was not confirmed for the second-wave clones peaking on day 37. Only a couple of mild cases were covered by the study, and larger cohorts that include severe cases with pre-infection samples were considered necessary. Clones contracting from day 15 to 85 had balanced CD4/CD8 phenotypes, while a second wave expanding from day 15 to 37 was biased towards CD4+.

The germline ends are 20 bases apart after V is trimmed by 2 bases and J by 2 bases. The CDR3 numbers 18 residues from cysteine through phenylalanine. The retained sequence is limited to the CDR3, 54 bases, with the frame set at the first base. As encoded in the germline V gene, CDR1 is MNHEY while CDR2 is SVGAGI. Sequencing used an Illumina NovaSeq 6000. TCRalpha and TCRbeta cDNA libraries were built by 5'RACE with constant-segment primers, adding sample barcodes and unique molecular identifiers. Trizol reagent was used to extract RNA from every sample. Amplification of the libraries took two PCR steps, and the second step added a second sample barcode plus Illumina TruSeq adapters. Sequencing of libraries was performed on an Illumina NovaSeq with 2 x 150 bp paired-end reads. The authors' analysis ran thus. Demultiplexing of reads and collapsing into UMI-guided consensus sequences were performed with migec v1.2.7. Using mixcr v2.1.11, the UMI consensuses were aligned to TRA and TRB V and J templates and assembled into clonotypes. A clonotype was counted as expanded or contracted only if both edgeR and NoisET called the change significant, with noise models trained on biological replicates. For edgeR calls, a false discovery rate-adjusted p below 0.01 and a log2 fold-change threshold of 1 were applied. As an exploratory analysis of dynamics, max-normalized trajectories of the 1000 most abundant clonotypes were examined by PCA with hierarchical clustering. Each responding clone was given a CD4 or CD8 phenotype based on the CD4+ and CD8+ repertoires, which had been sequenced separately. TCRdb redid the processing of the public reads, applying fastp at Q25 and MiXCR, and retained in-frame beta chains. Rows with one shared CDR3 protein collapse into an entry with the most common genes and DNA. TCRdb's processing, not the authors', yielded these V and J calls. The sample table records 350,000 to 450,000 distinct CDR3 sequences; 28% of these occur just once. Roughly 13% of the sample goes to the ten largest clones.

Ficoll-Paque density gradient centrifugation was used to isolate PBMCs. This clonotype appeared once. What antigen it recognizes has not been identified. No base qualities exist here, and no much larger clone lies one base off it. This TCR came from an adult woman who had mild COVID-19 (a few samples of this study predate the infection). The sample titles of this study are shuffled in the database, so cell type and time point are left out; the donor was told from shared clones. Input material: PBMCs or a T cell subset sorted from them (not recorded which). The V gene is TRBV6-5 and the J gene is TRBJ2-3; the D region is possibly TRBD1 or TRBD2, each matching across 5 bases. The DNA sequence is given as TGTGCCAGCAGTTACAACGGGGCAGTGGGGATTTTCACAGATACGCAGTATTTT. The translation is CASSYNGAVGIFTDTQYF.